A selection of T cell receptor beta chains follows, all from one sample in a study of shared T cell receptors in the human thymus. The repertoire was sequenced with immunoSEQ multiplex PCR; TCRdb's copy has only in-frame clones and lacks some. The data show roughly 710,000 clones, approximately 83% seen once. These data were likewise used in another study, on human thymus T cells.

Sample: thymocytes. These receptors were obtained from a girl under two years old with a congenital heart defect. CDR3s include the opening cysteine and the closing phenylalanine or tryptophan. A D gene is named only where the DNA matches it firmly. A clone size is listed for some rows: how often the clone was seen (once, few, many), or a class if it is expanded.

D gene	V gene	clone size	J gene	CDR3 protein	CDR3 DNA
-	TRBV6-5	few	TRBJ2-7	CASSYSMGHRTYEQYF	TGTGCCAGCAGTTACTCGATGGGACACAGAACCTACGAGCAGTACTTC
-	TRBV5-1	-	TRBJ2-5	CASSPAPRTEPKETQYF	TGCGCCAGCAGCCCTGCCCCTCGGACAGAGCCGAAAGAGACCCAGTACTTC
-	TRBV14	-	TRBJ2-1	CASSLLPGGGEQFF	TGTGCCAGCAGCCTCCTACCAGGGGGAGGTGAGCAGTTCTTC
TRBD2	TRBV19	-	TRBJ2-3	CASSLRTSGASTDTQYF	TGTGCCAGTAGTCTCCGGACTAGCGGGGCTAGCACAGATACGCAGTATTTT
-	TRBV5-1	-	TRBJ1-1	CASSLTSGTRNTEAFF	TGCGCCAGCAGCTTGACTTCGGGGACACGGAACACTGAAGCTTTCTTT
TRBD2	TRBV4-2	-	TRBJ2-5	CASSQDITSGGQETQYF	TGTGCCAGCAGCCAAGATATTACGTCGGGGGGGCAAGAGACCCAGTACTTC
-	TRBV6-6	once	TRBJ2-7	CASSKQGRGNYEQYF	TGTGCCAGCAGTAAGCAGGGAAGGGGGAACTACGAGCAGTACTTC
TRBD2	TRBV10-1	once	TRBJ2-3	CASSLEYSGGTDTQYF	TGCGCCAGCAGTCTCGAATACAGCGGGGGGACAGATACGCAGTATTTT
-	TRBV6-6	few	TRBJ1-2	CASSLDRPIYGYTF	TGTGCCAGCAGTCTCGACAGGCCAATTTACGGCTACACCTTC
TRBD2	TRBV5-1	-	TRBJ2-1	CASSLLAGGHNEQFF	TGCGCCAGCAGCTTACTAGCGGGGGGCCACAATGAGCAGTTCTTC
TRBD2	TRBV11-2	once	TRBJ2-1	CASSFPLAGSSYNEQFF	TGTGCCAGCAGCTTTCCGCTAGCGGGGAGCTCCTACAATGAGCAGTTCTTC
TRBD1	TRBV7-9	-	TRBJ2-6	CASIEDRGRVPGANVLTF	TGTGCCAGCATCGAAGACAGGGGGCGCGTTCCTGGGGCCAACGTCCTGACTTTC
TRBD2	TRBV19	-	TRBJ2-7	CASSISAGDSYEQYF	TGTGCCAGTAGTATTTCAGCGGGGGACTCCTACGAGCAGTACTTC
-	TRBV15	-	TRBJ1-4	CATSRPTIPVEKLFF	TGTGCCACCAGCAGACCTACTATACCCGTTGAAAAACTGTTTTTT
-	TRBV5-4	-	TRBJ2-7	CASSSPSYEQYF	TGTGCCAGCAGCTCCCCATCCTACGAGCAGTACTTC
-	TRBV28	-	TRBJ1-6	CASSSGHSGSYNSPLHF	TGTGCCAGCAGTTCGGGACACTCTGGCTCCTATAATTCACCCCTCCACTTT
TRBD1	TRBV4-1	-	TRBJ1-2	CASSIPGQGHYGYTF	TGCGCCAGCAGCATACCGGGACAGGGCCACTATGGCTACACCTTC
TRBD1	TRBV4-1	-	TRBJ1-1	CASSLIIGTAFEAFF	TGCGCCAGCAGCCTAATTATAGGGACAGCGTTTGAAGCTTTCTTT
-	TRBV7-2	-	TRBJ1-2	CASSLVRADYGYTF	TGTGCCAGCAGCTTAGTGCGGGCAGACTATGGCTACACCTTC
TRBD2	TRBV5-1	-	TRBJ2-5	CASSSATSGGEEETQYF	TGCGCCAGCAGCTCAGCTACTAGCGGGGGGGAGGAGGAGACCCAGTACTTC
TRBD1	TRBV12-5	few	TRBJ2-1	CASGLANPRQGSSYNEQFF	TGTGCTAGTGGTTTGGCGAACCCTCGACAGGGGAGCAGCTACAATGAGCAGTTCTTC
-	TRBV10-3	few	TRBJ2-7	CAISLHRDEQYF	TGTGCCATCAGTCTCCACAGGGACGAGCAGTACTTC
TRBD1	TRBV7-9	few	TRBJ2-7	CASSFGQDYSYEQYF	TGTGCCAGCAGCTTCGGACAGGATTACTCCTACGAGCAGTACTTC
-	TRBV10-3	-	TRBJ2-5	CAISESAVGETQYF	TGTGCCATCAGTGAATCAGCGGTAGGAGAGACCCAGTACTTC
TRBD1	TRBV7-9	-	TRBJ1-6	CASSLAFGDRGIPLHF	TGTGCCAGCAGCTTAGCGTTTGGGGACAGGGGGATACCCCTCCACTTT
-	TRBV27	-	TRBJ1-1	CASSFSRDRDTEAFF	TGTGCCAGCAGTTTCTCGAGGGATCGGGACACTGAAGCTTTCTTT
TRBD2	TRBV14	-	TRBJ2-3	CASSQPTTSGGVADTQYF	TGTGCCAGCAGCCAACCTACGACTAGCGGGGGGGTGGCAGATACGCAGTATTTT
TRBD2	TRBV18	few	TRBJ2-3	CASSPVPSGSTDTQYF	TGTGCCAGCTCACCCGTGCCTAGCGGATCCACAGATACGCAGTATTTT
-	TRBV5-6	-	TRBJ1-6	CASSFIIPNSPLHF	TGTGCCAGCAGCTTCATCATTCCTAATTCACCCCTCCACTTT
-	TRBV11-2	-	TRBJ2-7	CASSLTGSSYEQYF	TGTGCCAGCAGCCTAACCGGGAGCTCCTACGAGCAGTACTTC
TRBD2	TRBV5-1	-	TRBJ2-1	CASSLGSSGGGKDEQFF	TGCGCCAGCAGCTTGGGAAGTAGCGGGGGGGGCAAAGATGAGCAGTTCTTC
TRBD1	TRBV4-3	-	TRBJ1-1	CASSQDRDRGRRHTEAFF	TGCGCCAGCAGCCAAGACCGGGACAGGGGGCGCCGGCACACTGAAGCTTTCTTT